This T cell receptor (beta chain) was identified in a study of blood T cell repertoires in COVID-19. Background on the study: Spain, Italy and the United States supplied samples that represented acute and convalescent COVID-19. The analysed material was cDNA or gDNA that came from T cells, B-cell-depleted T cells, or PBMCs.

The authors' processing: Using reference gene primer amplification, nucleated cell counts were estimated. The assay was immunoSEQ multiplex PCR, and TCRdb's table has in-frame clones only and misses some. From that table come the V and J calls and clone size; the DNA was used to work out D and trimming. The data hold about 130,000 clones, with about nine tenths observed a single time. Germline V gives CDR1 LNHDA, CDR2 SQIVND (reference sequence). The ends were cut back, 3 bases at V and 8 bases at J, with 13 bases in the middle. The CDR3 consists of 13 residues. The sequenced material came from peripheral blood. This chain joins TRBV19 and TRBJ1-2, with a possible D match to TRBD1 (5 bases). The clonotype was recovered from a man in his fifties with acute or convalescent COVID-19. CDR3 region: CASSIVWTRGYTF. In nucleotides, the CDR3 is TGTGCCAGTAGTATTGTTTGGACAAGAGGCTACACCTTC.